This TCR beta chain was observed in a study of Ad26.COV2.S vaccination and SARS-CoV-2 variants. Overall study results and limits: Those who received the vaccine showed greater spike-specific TCR breadth than those given placebo.

TCRdb's table, derived via immunoSEQ multiplex PCR, lists solely in-frame clones and lacks some. Among roughly 380,000 clones listed, about 90% were seen once. With regard to this clone: What it binds is unknown.

This receptor was obtained from a human donor who had recovered from COVID-19. The sample in question was peripheral blood, obtained after recovery from COVID-19.

The CDR3 is CASSYTGGETQYF. The CDR3 coding sequence is TGTGCCAGCAGTTATACAGGGGGCGAGACCCAGTACTTC. The V call is TRBV12-3 or TRBV12-4, the J call TRBJ2-5; 9 nucleotides align to TRBD1. V was pared by 4 bases and J by 5 bases, with 2 bases of the junction left unmatched. This CDR3 spans 13 amino acids.